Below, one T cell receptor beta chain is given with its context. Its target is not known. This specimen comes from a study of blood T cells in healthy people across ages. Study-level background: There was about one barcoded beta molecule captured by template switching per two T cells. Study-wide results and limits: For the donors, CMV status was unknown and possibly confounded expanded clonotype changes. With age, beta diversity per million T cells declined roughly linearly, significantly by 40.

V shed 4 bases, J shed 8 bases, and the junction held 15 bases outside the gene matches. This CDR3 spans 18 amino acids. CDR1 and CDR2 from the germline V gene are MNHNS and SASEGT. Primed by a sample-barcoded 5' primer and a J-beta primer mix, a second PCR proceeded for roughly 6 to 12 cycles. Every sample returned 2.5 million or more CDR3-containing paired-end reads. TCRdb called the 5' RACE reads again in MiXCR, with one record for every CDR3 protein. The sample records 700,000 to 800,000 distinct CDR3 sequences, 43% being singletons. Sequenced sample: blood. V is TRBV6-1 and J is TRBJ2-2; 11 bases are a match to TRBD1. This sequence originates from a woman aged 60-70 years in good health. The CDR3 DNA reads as TGTGCCAGCAGTGTAGGGACAGGGGGTTCTGGCGGAACGGGGGAGCTGTTTTTT. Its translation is CASSVGTGGSGGTGELFF.